These 4 T cell receptor beta chains were sequenced from one sample in a study of blood T cell repertoires in COVID-19. Clones were sequenced by immunoSEQ multiplex PCR, and TCRdb holds only the in-frame ones, with some missing. The sample lists about 220,000 clones, roughly 80% occurring once. The sample consisted of PBMCs or T cells enriched from blood (not recorded which). The receptors shown here come from a woman in her thirties or forties with acute COVID-19.

The gene calls are TRBV10-3 and TRBJ2-5; 9 positions match TRBD1. V lost 5 bases and J lost 1; bases outside the gene matches: 11. Germline V gene data show CDR1 as ENHRY and CDR2 as SYGVKD. The CDR3 consists of 17 residues. DNA for the CDR3: TGTGCCATCAGTCCCGGGACAGGGAATAGCGGCCAAGAGACCCAGTACTTC. It translates to CAISPGTGNSGQETQYF.

J is TRBJ2-7 and V is TRBV11-1, with D uncertain. The CDR3 length is 13 residues. Germline V gives CDR1 SGHAT, CDR2 FQDESV (reference sequence). V lost 3 bases and J 3 bases, leaving 9 bases between the germline ends. The DNA for the CDR3 is TGTGCCAGCAGCTTTTGGCAGGACTACGAGCAGTACTTC. Translated, it gives CASSFWQDYEQYF.

V usage is TRBV11-2 and J usage is TRBJ1-2; TRBD1 agrees at 7 bases. The CDR3 sequence is 13 residues long. Germline CDR1 and CDR2: SGHAT and FQNNGV. Trimming took 6 bases from V and 11 from J; bases not matched to a gene: 12. The CDR3 DNA sequence: TGTGCCAGCAGTCGGAGGGGGGTGGGACAGTACACCTTC. This encodes CASSRRGVGQYTF. The whole variable domain, remainder taken from reference TRBV11-2 and TRBJ1-2, is EAGVAQSPRYKIIEKRQSVAFWCNPISGHATLYWYQQILGQGPKLLIQFQNNGVVDDSQLPKDRFSAERLKGVDSTLKIQPAKLEDSAVYLCASSRRGVGQYTFGSGTRLTVV.

The rearrangement links TRBV9 to TRBJ1-1; D uncertain. This CDR3 region has 15 residues. Germline V gene sequence: CDR1 SGDLS, CDR2 YYNGEE. V lost 2 bases and J 1 base, leaving 12 bases between the germline ends. CDR3 in DNA: TGTGCCAGCAGCGTCCCCCAGGTTGGGAACACTGAAGCTTTCTTT. Translation: CASSVPQVGNTEAFF.